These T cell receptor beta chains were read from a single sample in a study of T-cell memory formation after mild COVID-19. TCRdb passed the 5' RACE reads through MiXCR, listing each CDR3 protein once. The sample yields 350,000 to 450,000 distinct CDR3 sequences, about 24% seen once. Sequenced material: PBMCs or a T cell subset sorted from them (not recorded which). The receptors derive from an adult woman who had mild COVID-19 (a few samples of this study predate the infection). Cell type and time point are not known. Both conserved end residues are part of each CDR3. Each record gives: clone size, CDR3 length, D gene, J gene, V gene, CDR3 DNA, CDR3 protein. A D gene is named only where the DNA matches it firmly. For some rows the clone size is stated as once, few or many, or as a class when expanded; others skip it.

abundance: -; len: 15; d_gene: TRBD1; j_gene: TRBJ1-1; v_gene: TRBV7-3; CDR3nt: TGTGCCAGCAGCTTGGGGACAGGGAGGACCGCTGAAGCTTTCTTT; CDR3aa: CASSLGTGRTAEAFF
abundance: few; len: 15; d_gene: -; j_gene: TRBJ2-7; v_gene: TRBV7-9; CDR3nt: TGTGCCAGCAGCGGAGGGACAGCCAAGGGGTACGAGCAGTACTTC; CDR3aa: CASSGGTAKGYEQYF
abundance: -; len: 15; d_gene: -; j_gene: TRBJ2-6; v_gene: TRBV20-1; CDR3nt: TGCAGTGCTAGAGAAGGGGGGCCTGGGGCCAACGTCCTGACTTTC; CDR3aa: CSAREGGPGANVLTF
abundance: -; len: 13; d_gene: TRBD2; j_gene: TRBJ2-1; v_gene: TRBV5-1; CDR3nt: TGCGCCAGCGCATTCGGGGGGGCCAATGAGCAGTTCTTC; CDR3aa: CASAFGGANEQFF
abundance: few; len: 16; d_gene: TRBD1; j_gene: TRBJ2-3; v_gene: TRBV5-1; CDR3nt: TGCGCCAGCAGCTACTCGTTCGACAGGGGCACAGATACGCAGTATTTT; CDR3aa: CASSYSFDRGTDTQYF
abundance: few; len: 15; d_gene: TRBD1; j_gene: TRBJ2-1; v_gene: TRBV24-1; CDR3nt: TGTGCCACCGCAGCTCAGGGGACAGGCAGCGATGAGCAGTTCTTC; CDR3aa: CATAAQGTGSDEQFF
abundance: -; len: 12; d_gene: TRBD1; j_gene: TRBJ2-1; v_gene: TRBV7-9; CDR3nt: TGTGCCAGCAGCTCCGGACAGGGCGGTCAGTTCTTC; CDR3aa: CASSSGQGGQFF
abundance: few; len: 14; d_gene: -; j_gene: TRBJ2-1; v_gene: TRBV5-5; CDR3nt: TGTGCCAGCAGCTCCTGGACGGACTACAATGAGCAGTTCTTC; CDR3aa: CASSSWTDYNEQFF
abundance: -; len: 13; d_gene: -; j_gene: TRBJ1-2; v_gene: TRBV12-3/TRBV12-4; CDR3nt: TGTGCCAGCAGTCCCCCCGGGGGCCATGGCTACACCTTC; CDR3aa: CASSPPGGHGYTF
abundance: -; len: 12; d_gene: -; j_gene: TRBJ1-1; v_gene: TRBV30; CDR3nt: TGTGCCTGGAGCACAGGGAGGTGGGAAGCTTTCTTT; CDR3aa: CAWSTGRWEAFF
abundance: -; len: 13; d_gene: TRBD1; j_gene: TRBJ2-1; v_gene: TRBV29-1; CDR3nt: TGCAGCTCCGGACAGGGACCAGGCAATGAGCAGTTCTTC; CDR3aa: CSSGQGPGNEQFF
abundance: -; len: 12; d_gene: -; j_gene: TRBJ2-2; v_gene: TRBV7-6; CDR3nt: TGTGCCAGCGGGGTGAGGACCGGGGAGCTGTTTTTT; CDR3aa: CASGVRTGELFF
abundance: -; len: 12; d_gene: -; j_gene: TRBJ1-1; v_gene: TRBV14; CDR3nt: TGTGCCAGCAGCCAAGATAGGGTTGGGGCTTTCTTT; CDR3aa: CASSQDRVGAFF
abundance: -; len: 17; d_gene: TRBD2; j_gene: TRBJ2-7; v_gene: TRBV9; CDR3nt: TGTGCCAGCAGCGGCCCTCTCCACGGGGGGAATTCCTACGAGCAGTACTTC; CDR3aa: CASSGPLHGGNSYEQYF
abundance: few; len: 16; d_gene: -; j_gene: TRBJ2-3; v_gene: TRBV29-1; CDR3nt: TGCAGCGTTGGAGGGATTGGGGGCCAAGCGAGAGATACGCAGTATTTT; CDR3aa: CSVGGIGGQARDTQYF
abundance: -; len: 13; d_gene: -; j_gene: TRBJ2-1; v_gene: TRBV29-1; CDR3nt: TGCAGCGTGTCCCGAGGTTATTCCAATGAGCAGTTCTTC; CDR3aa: CSVSRGYSNEQFF
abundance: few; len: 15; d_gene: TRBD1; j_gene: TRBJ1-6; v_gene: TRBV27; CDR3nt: TGTGCCAGCAGCCAAGTAGGACAGGGGGCTGCACCCCTCCACTTT; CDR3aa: CASSQVGQGAAPLHF
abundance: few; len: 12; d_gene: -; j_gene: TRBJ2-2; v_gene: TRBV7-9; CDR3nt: TGTGCCAGCACAGGGGGGCCAAGGGAGCTGTTTTTT; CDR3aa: CASTGGPRELFF
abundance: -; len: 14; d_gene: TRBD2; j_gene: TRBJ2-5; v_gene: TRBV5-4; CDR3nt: TGTGCCAGCAGCGGCCTAGCGGGAGTTGAGACCCAGTACTTC; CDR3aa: CASSGLAGVETQYF
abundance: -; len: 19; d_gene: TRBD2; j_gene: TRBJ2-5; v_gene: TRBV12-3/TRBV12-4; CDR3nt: TGTGCCAGCAGCCCCAGCCTCGGTAGCGGGAGGGCCTACCAAGAGACCCAGTACTTC; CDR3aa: CASSPSLGSGRAYQETQYF
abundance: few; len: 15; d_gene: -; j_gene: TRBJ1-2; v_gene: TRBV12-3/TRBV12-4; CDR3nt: TGTGCCAGCAGCTTATTGGCAGGAACGAACTATGGCTACACCTTC; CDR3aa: CASSLLAGTNYGYTF
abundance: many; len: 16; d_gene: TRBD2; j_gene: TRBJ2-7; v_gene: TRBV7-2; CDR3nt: TGTGCCAGCAGCCACGAGACTAGCGGGAGGGATTACGAGCAGTACTTC; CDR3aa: CASSHETSGRDYEQYF
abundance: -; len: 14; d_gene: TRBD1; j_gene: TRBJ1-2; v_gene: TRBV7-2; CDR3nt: TGTGCCAGCAGCCTGGGGACAGCGGACTATGGCTACACCTTC; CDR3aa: CASSLGTADYGYTF
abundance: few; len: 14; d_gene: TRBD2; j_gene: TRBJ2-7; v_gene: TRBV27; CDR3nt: TGTGCCAGCAGTTTAAGAGCGGGAGCGGGCGAGCAGTACTTC; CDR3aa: CASSLRAGAGEQYF
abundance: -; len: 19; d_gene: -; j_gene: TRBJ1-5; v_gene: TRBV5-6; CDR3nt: TGTGCCAGCAGCTTGTTTTTCGACCCCGGCCCATATAGCAATCAGCCCCAGCATTTT; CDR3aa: CASSLFFDPGPYSNQPQHF
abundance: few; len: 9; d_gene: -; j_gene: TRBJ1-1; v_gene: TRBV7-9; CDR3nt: TGTGCCAGCAGCTTAATGGGCCTCTTT; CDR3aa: CASSLMGLF
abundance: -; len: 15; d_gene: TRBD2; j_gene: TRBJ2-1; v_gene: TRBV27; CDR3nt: TGTGCCAGCAGTTTTAGCGGGAGGATATTTAATGAGCAGTTCTTC; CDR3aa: CASSFSGRIFNEQFF
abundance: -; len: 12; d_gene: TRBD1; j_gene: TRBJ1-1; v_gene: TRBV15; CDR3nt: TGTGCCACCGGACAGGGCTATCCTGAAGCTTTCTTT; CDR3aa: CATGQGYPEAFF
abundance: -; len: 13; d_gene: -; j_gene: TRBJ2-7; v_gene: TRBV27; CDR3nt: TGTGCCAGCAGGGGAGCCCCGACCTACGAGCAGTACTTC; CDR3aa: CASRGAPTYEQYF
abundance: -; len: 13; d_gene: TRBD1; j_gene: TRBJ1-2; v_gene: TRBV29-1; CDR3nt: TGCAGCGTCCCCCGGACAGGTTACTATGGCTACACCTTC; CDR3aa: CSVPRTGYYGYTF
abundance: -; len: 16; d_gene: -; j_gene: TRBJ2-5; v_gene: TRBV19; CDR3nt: TGTGCCAGTAGTATAGCTCCGGGATTTTCCGGGGAGACCCAGTACTTC; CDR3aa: CASSIAPGFSGETQYF
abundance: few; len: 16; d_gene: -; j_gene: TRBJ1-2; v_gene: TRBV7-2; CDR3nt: TGTGCCAGCACCCTCAACGGGGGATCCAATATAGATGGCTACACCTTC; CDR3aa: CASTLNGGSNIDGYTF
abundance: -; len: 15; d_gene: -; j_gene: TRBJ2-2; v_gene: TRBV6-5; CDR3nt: TGTGCCAGCAGTTCCCAGGGGGGTAACACCGGGGAGCTGTTTTTT; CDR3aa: CASSSQGGNTGELFF
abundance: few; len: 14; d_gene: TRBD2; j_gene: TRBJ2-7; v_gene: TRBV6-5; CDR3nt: TGTGCCAGCAGCCACGGGCTAGCGGGGAACGAGCAGTACTTC; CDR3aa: CASSHGLAGNEQYF
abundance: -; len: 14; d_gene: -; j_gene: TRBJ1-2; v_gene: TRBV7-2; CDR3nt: TGTGCCAGCAGCTTAGGAGGGTTCCGGAGTGGCTACACCTTC; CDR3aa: CASSLGGFRSGYTF
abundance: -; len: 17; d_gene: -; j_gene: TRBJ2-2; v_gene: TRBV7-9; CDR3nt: TGTGCCAGCAGCCCTCCCACCGGGGGCCGGGGCACCGGGGAGCTGTTTTTT; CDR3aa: CASSPPTGGRGTGELFF
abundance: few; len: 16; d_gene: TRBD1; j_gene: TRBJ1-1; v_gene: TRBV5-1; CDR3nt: TGCGCCAGCAGCTTTCGCCCGGGACAGCCCTTGGTGGAAGCTTTCTTT; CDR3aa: CASSFRPGQPLVEAFF
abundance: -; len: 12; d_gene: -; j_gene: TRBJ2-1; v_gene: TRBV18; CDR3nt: TGTGCCAGCTCAGAAAGCTACGGTGAGCAGTTCTTC; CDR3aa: CASSESYGEQFF
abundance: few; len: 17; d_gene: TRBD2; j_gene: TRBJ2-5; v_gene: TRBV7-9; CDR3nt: TGTGCCAGCAGCCCGACTAGCGGGGGCGACATCCAAGAGACCCAGTACTTC; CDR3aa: CASSPTSGGDIQETQYF
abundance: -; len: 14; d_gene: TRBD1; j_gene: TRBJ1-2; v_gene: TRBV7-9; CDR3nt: TGTGCCAGCATCGACAGGGGTGACGGCTATGGCTACACCTTC; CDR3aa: CASIDRGDGYGYTF
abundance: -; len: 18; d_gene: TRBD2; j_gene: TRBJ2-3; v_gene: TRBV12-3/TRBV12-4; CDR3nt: TGTGCCAGCCACCCCGTACTTCATAGCGGGAGGGCCGGAGATACGCAGTATTTT; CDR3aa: CASHPVLHSGRAGDTQYF
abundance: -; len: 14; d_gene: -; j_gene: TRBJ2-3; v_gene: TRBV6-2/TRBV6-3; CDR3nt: TGTGCCAGCAGTACGGGTAGCTCCCCCGATACGCAGTATTTT; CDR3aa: CASSTGSSPDTQYF